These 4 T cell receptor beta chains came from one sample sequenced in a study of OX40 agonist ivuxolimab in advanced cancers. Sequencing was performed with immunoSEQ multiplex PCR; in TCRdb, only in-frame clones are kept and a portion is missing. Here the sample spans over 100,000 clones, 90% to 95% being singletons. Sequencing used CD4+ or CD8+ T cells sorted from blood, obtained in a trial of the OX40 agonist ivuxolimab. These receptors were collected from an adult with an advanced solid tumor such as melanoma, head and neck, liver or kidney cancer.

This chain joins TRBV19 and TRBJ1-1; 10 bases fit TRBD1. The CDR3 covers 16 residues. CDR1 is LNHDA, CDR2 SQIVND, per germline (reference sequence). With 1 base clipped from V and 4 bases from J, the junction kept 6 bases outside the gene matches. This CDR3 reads CASSIARTGGVTEAFF. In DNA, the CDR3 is TGTGCCAGTAGTATAGCCAGGACAGGGGGGGTCACTGAAGCTTTCTTT.

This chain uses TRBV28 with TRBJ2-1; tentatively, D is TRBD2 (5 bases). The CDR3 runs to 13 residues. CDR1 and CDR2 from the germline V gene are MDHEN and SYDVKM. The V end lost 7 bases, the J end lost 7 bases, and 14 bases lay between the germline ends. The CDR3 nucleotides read TGTGCCAGCAAAAGCGGTGGGGAGAATGAGCAGTTCTTC. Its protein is CASKSGGENEQFF.

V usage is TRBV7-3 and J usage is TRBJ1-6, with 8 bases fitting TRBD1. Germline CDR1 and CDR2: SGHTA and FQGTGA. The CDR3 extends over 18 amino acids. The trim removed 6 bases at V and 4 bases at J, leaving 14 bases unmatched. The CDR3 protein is CASRSLDRGYQYNSPLHF. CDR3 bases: TGTGCCAGCAGATCCCTAGACAGGGGATATCAGTATAATTCACCCCTCCACTTT.

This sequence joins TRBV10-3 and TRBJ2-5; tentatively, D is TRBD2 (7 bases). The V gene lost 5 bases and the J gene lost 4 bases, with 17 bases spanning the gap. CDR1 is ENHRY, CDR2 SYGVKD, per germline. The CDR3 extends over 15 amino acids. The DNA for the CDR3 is TGTGCCATCAGTTCCGGAGGGGGACTACGAGAGACCCAGTACTTC. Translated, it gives CAISSGGGLRETQYF.